This is a list of T cell receptor beta chains from one sample in a study of T-cell memory formation after mild COVID-19. Each CDR3 protein is one row after TCRdb ran MiXCR on the 5' RACE reads. The repertoire holds hundreds of thousands of distinct CDR3 sequences, with 20% as singletons. The sequencing sample was made of PBMCs or a T cell subset sorted from them (not recorded which). The receptors were gathered from an adult woman who had mild COVID-19 (a few samples of this study predate the infection). Cell type and time point are not known. CDR3s leave out the opening cysteine and the closing phenylalanine or tryptophan. Fields, in order: J gene, V gene, CDR3 protein.

TRBJ1-1	TRBV5-5	ASSLSLTGGTEAF
TRBJ1-2	TRBV19	ASSSIPTVRT
TRBJ2-3	TRBV20-1	SANPAGEPDTQY
TRBJ2-3	TRBV15	ATTRQPYSTDTQY
TRBJ2-7	TRBV20-1	SARDSPGTGGREQY
TRBJ2-1	TRBV24-1	ATSDLASGAYNEQF
TRBJ1-1	TRBV5-4	ASSLDGTLNTEAF
TRBJ2-1	TRBV10-3	AISVAGTSTNEQF
TRBJ2-4	TRBV24-1	ATSDSLFGYIQY
TRBJ2-2	TRBV25-1	ASSSGGFTGELF
TRBJ2-1	TRBV19	ASTRQGTYNEQF
TRBJ2-3	TRBV29-1	SVVRAGVTDTQY
TRBJ1-4	TRBV19	ASSSYTATNEKLF
TRBJ2-1	TRBV7-2	ASSLVVEQF
TRBJ2-3	TRBV4-3	ASSQDHTSGSADTQY
TRBJ2-2	TRBV29-1	SVNGYTGELF
TRBJ2-1	TRBV6-5	ASSGLAGERWEQF
TRBJ1-2	TRBV10-3	AISESPVATITYGYT
TRBJ2-5	TRBV12-3/TRBV12-4	ASSQDAQETQY
TRBJ1-2	TRBV9	ASSVEGVGGYT
TRBJ1-1	TRBV20-1	SAREDMRRSTEAF
TRBJ2-5	TRBV12-3/TRBV12-4	ASNPSGGEETQY
TRBJ2-5	TRBV27	ASSRTFQETQY
TRBJ2-1	TRBV7-2	ASSVRGSEQF
TRBJ1-1	TRBV11-2	ASRQDVKKEAF
TRBJ1-1	TRBV20-1	SAGKEGGNTEAF
TRBJ2-6	TRBV24-1	ATSARSGANVLT
TRBJ1-6	TRBV24-1	ATSDFEFRPDRRQIYNSPLH
TRBJ2-7	TRBV2	ASSFEGSYEQY
TRBJ2-2	TRBV5-1	ASSEGRTDTGELF
TRBJ2-7	TRBV25-1	ASSIVGGGEQY
TRBJ2-7	TRBV4-1	ASSLETGEMEQY
TRBJ2-1	TRBV7-3	ASSLRTSGLHSEQF
TRBJ1-1	TRBV24-1	ATSLGQNTEAF
TRBJ2-6	TRBV7-8	ASSLGTSGQLFLSGANVLT
TRBJ2-3	TRBV11-3	ASSSAGQGRSDTQY
TRBJ1-1	TRBV5-1	ASSFGGQGINTEAF
TRBJ2-1	TRBV7-9	ASSSPGGAGDEQF
TRBJ2-5	TRBV7-2	ASSLGRTKETQY
TRBJ2-5	TRBV5-1	ASVTGTSGMETQY
TRBJ1-1	TRBV12-3/TRBV12-4	ASTPGGLTEERTEAF
TRBJ2-7	TRBV5-1	ASSWTSDLTYEQY
TRBJ2-2	TRBV4-2	ASSQGGGAAGELF
TRBJ1-1	TRBV12-3/TRBV12-4	ASSFRDRSHTEAF
TRBJ2-7	TRBV20-1	SAKPGTGIYEQY
TRBJ2-7	TRBV29-1	SVVAAYEQY
TRBJ1-3	TRBV18	ASSLTENSGNTIY
TRBJ2-7	TRBV6-1	ASSGPGTGGGYEQY
TRBJ2-2	TRBV7-2	ASSSVPMGGTGELF
TRBJ1-2	TRBV28	ASSSLRTGVGGYT
TRBJ2-1	TRBV15	ATSTGASGRWDEQF
TRBJ2-5	TRBV29-1	SVWNRGYY
TRBJ2-3	TRBV12-3/TRBV12-4	ASSLEAGVGDTQY
TRBJ1-3	TRBV7-9	ASSSGSGGNTIY
TRBJ2-1	TRBV2	ASNKRGGSSYNEQF
TRBJ2-3	TRBV9	ASSSGLGDTDTQY
TRBJ1-2	TRBV7-2	ASSLVGGLHGYT
TRBJ2-2	TRBV4-1	ASSHPQGEHTGELF
TRBJ2-7	TRBV7-6	ASSLGGLNEQY